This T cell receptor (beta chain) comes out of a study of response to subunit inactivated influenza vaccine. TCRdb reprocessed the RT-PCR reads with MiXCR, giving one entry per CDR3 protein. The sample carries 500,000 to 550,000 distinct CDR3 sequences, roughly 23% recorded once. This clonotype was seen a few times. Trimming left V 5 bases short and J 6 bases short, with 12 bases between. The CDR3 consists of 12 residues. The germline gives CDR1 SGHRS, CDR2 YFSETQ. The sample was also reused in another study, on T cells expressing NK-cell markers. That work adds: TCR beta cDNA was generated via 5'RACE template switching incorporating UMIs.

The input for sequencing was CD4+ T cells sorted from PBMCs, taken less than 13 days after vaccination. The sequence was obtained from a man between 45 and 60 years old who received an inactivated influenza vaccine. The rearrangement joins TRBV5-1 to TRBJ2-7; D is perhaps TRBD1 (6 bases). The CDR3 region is CASRDSSAEQYF. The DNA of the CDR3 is TGCGCCAGCAGGGACAGCAGCGCCGAGCAGTACTTC.